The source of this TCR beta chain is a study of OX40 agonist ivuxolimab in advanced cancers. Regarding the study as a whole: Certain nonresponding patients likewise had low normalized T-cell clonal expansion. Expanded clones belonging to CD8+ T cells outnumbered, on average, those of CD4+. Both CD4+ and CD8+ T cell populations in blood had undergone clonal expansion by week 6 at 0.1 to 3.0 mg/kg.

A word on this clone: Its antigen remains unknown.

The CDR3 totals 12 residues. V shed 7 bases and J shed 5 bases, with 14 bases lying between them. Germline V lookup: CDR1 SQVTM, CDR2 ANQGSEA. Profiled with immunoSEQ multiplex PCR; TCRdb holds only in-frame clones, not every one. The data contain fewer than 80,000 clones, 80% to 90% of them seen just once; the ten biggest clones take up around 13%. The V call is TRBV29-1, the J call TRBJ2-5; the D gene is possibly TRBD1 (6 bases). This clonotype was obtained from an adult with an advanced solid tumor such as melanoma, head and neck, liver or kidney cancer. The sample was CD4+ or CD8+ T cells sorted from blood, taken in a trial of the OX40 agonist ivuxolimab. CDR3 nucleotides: TGCAGCGCAAGGGGGACCATGGAGACCCAGTACTTC. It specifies CSARGTMETQYF.